This T cell receptor (beta chain) emerged from a study of long-term antiretroviral therapy in people with HIV. A v3.0 immunoSEQ assay was performed at survey level. Clones were sequenced by immunoSEQ multiplex PCR, and TCRdb holds only the in-frame ones, with some missing. The table shows fewer than 25,000 clones, with over 85% occurring only once. V was shortened by 6 bases and J by 3 bases, with 6 bases between the two germline ends. Germline lookup yields CDR1 MNHEY and CDR2 SMNVEV (reference sequence). This CDR3 spans 12 amino acids. The chain combines TRBV27 with TRBJ1-5; perhaps TRBD1 as D (5 bases). This TCR was sampled from a woman between 45 and 60 years old with HIV. The sample in question was unsorted PBMCs, obtained just over 4.8 years after starting antiretroviral therapy. CDR3 sequence reads: CASRGANQPQHF. The CDR3 DNA reads TGTGCCAGCAGAGGGGCCAATCAGCCCCAGCATTTT.